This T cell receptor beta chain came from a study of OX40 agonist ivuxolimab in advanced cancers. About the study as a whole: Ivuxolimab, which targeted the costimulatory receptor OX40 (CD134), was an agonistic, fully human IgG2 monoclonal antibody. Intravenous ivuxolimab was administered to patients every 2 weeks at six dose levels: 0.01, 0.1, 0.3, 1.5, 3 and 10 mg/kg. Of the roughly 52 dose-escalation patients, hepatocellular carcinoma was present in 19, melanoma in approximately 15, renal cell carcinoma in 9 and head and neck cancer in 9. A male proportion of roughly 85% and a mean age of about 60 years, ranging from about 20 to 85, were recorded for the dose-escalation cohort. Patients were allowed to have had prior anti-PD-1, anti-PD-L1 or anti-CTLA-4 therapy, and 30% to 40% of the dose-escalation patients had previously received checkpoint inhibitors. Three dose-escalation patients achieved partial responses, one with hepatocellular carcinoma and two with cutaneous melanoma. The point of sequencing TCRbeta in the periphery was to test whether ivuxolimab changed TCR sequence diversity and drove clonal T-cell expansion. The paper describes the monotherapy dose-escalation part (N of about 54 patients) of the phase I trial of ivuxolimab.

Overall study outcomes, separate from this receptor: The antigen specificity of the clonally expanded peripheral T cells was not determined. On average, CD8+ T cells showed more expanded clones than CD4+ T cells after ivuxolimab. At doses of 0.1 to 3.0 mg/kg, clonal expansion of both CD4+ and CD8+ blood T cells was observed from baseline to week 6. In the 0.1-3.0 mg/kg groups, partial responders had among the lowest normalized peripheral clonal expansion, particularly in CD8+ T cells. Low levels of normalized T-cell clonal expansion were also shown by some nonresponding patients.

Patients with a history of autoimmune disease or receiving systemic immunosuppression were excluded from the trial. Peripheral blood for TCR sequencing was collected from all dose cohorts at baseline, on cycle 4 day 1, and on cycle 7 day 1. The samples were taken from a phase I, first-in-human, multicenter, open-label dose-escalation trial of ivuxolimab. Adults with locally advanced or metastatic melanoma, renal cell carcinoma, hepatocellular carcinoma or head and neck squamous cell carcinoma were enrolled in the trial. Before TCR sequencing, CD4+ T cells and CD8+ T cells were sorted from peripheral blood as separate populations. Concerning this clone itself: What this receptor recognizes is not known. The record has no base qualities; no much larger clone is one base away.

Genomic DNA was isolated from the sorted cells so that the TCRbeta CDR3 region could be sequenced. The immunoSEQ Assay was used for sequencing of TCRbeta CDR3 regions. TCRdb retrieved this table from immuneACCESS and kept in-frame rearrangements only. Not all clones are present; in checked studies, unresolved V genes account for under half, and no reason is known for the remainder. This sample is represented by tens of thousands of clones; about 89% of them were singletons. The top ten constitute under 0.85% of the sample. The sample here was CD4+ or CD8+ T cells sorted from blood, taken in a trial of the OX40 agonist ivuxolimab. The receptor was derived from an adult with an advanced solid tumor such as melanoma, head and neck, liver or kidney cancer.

CDR3 region: CAWSANTGELFF. The nucleotide sequence reads as follows: TGTGCCTGGAGCGCGAACACCGGGGAGCTGTTTTTT. In this chain, TRBV30 is recombined with TRBJ2-2; the D gene identity is not certain. V is shortened by 3 bases, J by 0 bases, and the region joining them spans 2 bases. Based on the germline V gene (reference sequence), the CDR1 and CDR2 sequences are GTSNPN and SVGIG. Counted from cysteine to phenylalanine, this CDR3 has 12 amino acids. Of all the DNA, just the CDR3 is kept, 36 bases in frame from base 1. Reference TRBV30 and TRBJ2-2 proteins supply the regions before and after the CDR3; the full variable domain is: SQTIHQWPATLVQPVGSPLSLECTVEGTSNPNLYWYRQAAGRGLQLLFYSVGIGQISSEVPQNLSASRPQDRQFILSSKKLLLSDSGFYLCAWSANTGELFFGEGSRLTVL.